This T cell receptor beta chain is drawn from a study of a mutant IDH1 vaccine in newly diagnosed glioma. TCRdb's copy holds only in-frame clones and misses some; the assay was immunoSEQ multiplex PCR. The profile shows some 50,000 clones, roughly 85% of them singletons. Time point given: baseline, week 1 (first vaccination visit). Treatment reported: pre-vaccination baseline after standard-of-care therapy. The germline V gene has CDR1 LGHNA and CDR2 YSLEER. The CDR3 has 13 amino acids. The V end lost 3 bases, the J end lost 8 bases, and 10 bases lay between the germline ends. This receptor was taken from a man aged 35-49 years with glioma. This chain uses TRBV4-3 with TRBJ2-2; D remains ambiguous. Here the sequenced sample was PBMCs, taken from a glioma patient treated with radiotherapy, temozolomide or both. CDR3 region: CASSQSLAGELFF. In nucleotides, the CDR3 is TGCGCCAGCAGCCAGAGTTTGGCTGGGGAGCTGTTTTTT.